This TCR beta chain came from a study of molecular identifiers for immune sequencing clone quantification. Sorting captured naive CD8 T cells as CD8+CD4-CCR7+CD45RA+. Overall study results and limits: Over 99% of CMV-specific effector molecules, but under 1% of naive ones, were in clones above 20 copies. Underestimated sizes of highly expanded clones could result from identical TCR molecules that share a barcode.

Per germline, CDR1 MNHEY and CDR2 SVGEGT. This CDR3 has 13 residues. TCRdb reprocessed the PCR reads with MiXCR, giving one entry per CDR3 protein. The table shows approximately 630,000 distinct CDR3 sequences, with 25% occurring only once. With respect to this clonotype: Its target is unknown. Sequence at one end of the junction differs from germline and may be a read error.

The sample taken for sequencing was naive CD8+ T cells from blood, with Jurkat cell RNA spiked in. As to subset: FACS-sorted CD8+CD4-CCR7+CD45RA+ naive T cells. The sequence came from a human donor in good health. Some libraries in this study had Jurkat cell RNA spiked in. V usage is TRBV6-2 or TRBV6-3 and J usage is TRBJ2-5; D not certain. In DNA form, the CDR3 reads TGTGCCAGCAGTTACGGCTACCAAGAGCCCCAGTACTTC. Its protein is CASSYGYQEPQYF.